This T cell receptor (beta chain) was recorded in a study of molecular identifiers for immune sequencing clone quantification. TCRdb re-called the PCR reads with MiXCR, one entry per CDR3 protein. The sample yields some 590,000 distinct CDR3 sequences, about 25% seen once. With 10%, 30% or 50% of RNA, roughly 20,000 to 1,000,000 naive CD8 T cells were sequenced. Study-wide findings and caveats: The study reportedly detected spiked Jurkat TCR RNA from one cell among approximately 1 million naive cells.

The CDR3 runs to 13 residues. Remarks on this clonotype: Antigen: not known. A much bigger clone sits one base away, suggesting this may be a read error.

Sample: naive CD8+ T cells from blood, with Jurkat cell RNA spiked in. Documented subset: FACS-sorted CD8+CD4-CCR7+CD45RA+ naive T cells. V gene TRBV5-3 combines with J gene TRBJ1-1; no firm D call. TRBV5-3 is placed among ORFs of uncertain function. The TCR originated in a human donor in good health. Some libraries in this study had Jurkat cell RNA spiked in. CDR3 nucleotides: TGTGCCAGCAGCCACGACTCGAACTCTGAAGCTTTCTTT. Its translation is CASSHDSNSEAFF.